Below, one TCR beta chain is given with its context. The CDR3 spans 17 residues. The V gene end was trimmed by 0 bases and the J gene end by 1 base; junction bases not matched to a gene: 5. CDR1 is KGHSH and CDR2 is LQKENI in the germline V gene. The entry originates in a study of blood T cell repertoires in COVID-19. At the level of the study: PBMCs, B-cell-depleted T cells, or T cells provided the cDNA or gDNA that made up the material.

In the study's own analysis: Nucleated cell number was recorded as an estimate derived from reference gene primer amplification. The data were produced by immunoSEQ multiplex PCR, yet TCRdb's version contains in-frame clones alone and is incomplete. Clonal size and the V and J genes are those of that table, whereas D and trimming came from the DNA. Of 150,000 to 200,000 clones in the sample, approximately 84% were seen once. During active infection, Seattle patients enrolled and were then monitored through disease. This TCR was sampled from a woman aged 50 to 60 with COVID-19, enrolled during active disease. The chain uses TRBV18 and TRBJ2-3; 9 bases agree with TRBD2. Sequencing was performed on peripheral blood. This chain's CDR3 is CASSPPSGGRGTDTQYF. The CDR3 DNA is TGTGCCAGCTCACCACCTAGCGGGGGCCGCGGCACAGATACGCAGTATTTT.